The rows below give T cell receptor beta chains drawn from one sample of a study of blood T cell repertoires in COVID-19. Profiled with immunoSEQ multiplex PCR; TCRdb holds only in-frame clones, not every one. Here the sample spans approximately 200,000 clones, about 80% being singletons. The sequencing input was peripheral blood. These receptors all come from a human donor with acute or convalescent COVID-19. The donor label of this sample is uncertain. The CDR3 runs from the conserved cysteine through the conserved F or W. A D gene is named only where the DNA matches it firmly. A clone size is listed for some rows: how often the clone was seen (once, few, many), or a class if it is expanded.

TGTGCCAGTAGTATGTCCAGGGGGGATACGCAGTATTTT,CASSMSRGDTQYF,TRBD1,TRBV19,TRBJ2-3,NA,13
TGTGCCAGCAGGGGGACAGGGTCGGGCGAAAAACTGTTTTTT,CASRGTGSGEKLFF,TRBD1,TRBV27,TRBJ1-4,NA,14
TGTGCCAGCAGCTTAGGGCCCGCCAGGGCCGATGAAAAACTGTTTTTT,CASSLGPARADEKLFF,NA,TRBV13,TRBJ1-4,NA,16
TGTGCCAGCTCACCTTCCGGACTAGCGGGTCAAGAGACCCAGTACTTC,CASSPSGLAGQETQYF,TRBD2,TRBV18,TRBJ2-5,NA,16
TGTGCCAGCAGCTTAGCGGGGACTAGCGGGACCTACGAGCAGTACTTC,CASSLAGTSGTYEQYF,TRBD2,TRBV7-2,TRBJ2-7,NA,16
TGTGCCAGCACCCGACACACTAACTATGGCTACACCTTC,CASTRHTNYGYTF,NA,TRBV6-5,TRBJ1-2,NA,13
TGTGCCTGGAGGCAGGGGGATCAGCCCCAGCATTTT,CAWRQGDQPQHF,TRBD1,TRBV30,TRBJ1-5,few,12
TGTGCCAGCAGCTTAGTGCCGACTAGTTCCTACGAGCAGTACTTC,CASSLVPTSSYEQYF,NA,TRBV11-2,TRBJ2-7,NA,15
TGTGCCAGCAGTGCCGGGACAGGGGGGCGAAACACCATATATTTT,CASSAGTGGRNTIYF,TRBD1,TRBV25-1,TRBJ1-3,NA,15
TGCGCCAGCAGCCCCGGGACAGGGGTAGAAGCTTTCTTT,CASSPGTGVEAFF,TRBD1,TRBV5-1,TRBJ1-1,NA,13
TGCGCCAGCAGCATGGGGTGGGGCAATTCACCCCTCCACTTT,CASSMGWGNSPLHF,NA,TRBV4-1,TRBJ1-6,NA,14
TGTGCCAGCTCATCGGACAGATCAAGCCCTGGCTACACCTTC,CASSSDRSSPGYTF,NA,TRBV18,TRBJ1-2,NA,14
TGCGCCAGCAGCTTGGGGGGACCCGCTTCACAGGGTGGCTACACCTTC,CASSLGGPASQGGYTF,NA,TRBV5-1,TRBJ1-2,NA,16
TGTGCCAGCCGCGGGAGTGGGCGGCTCAATGAGCAGTTCTTC,CASRGSGRLNEQFF,TRBD2,TRBV19,TRBJ2-1,NA,14
TGTGCCACCAGCAGGGCACGTCCGGGACAGGGCATAAACATTCAGTACTTC,CATSRARPGQGINIQYF,TRBD1,TRBV15,TRBJ2-4,NA,17